Below are 5 T cell receptor beta chains sequenced from a single sample in a study of chronic HIV infection and antiretroviral therapy. TCRdb reprocessed the 5' RACE reads with MiXCR, giving one entry per CDR3 protein. The data show approximately 30,000 distinct CDR3 sequences, about 9.6% seen once. The source material was peripheral blood. Source of these receptors: an adult who had HIV and had not received antiretroviral therapy, or was an uninfected healthy control (not recorded which).

This clonotype was counted a few times. The rearrangement joins TRBV6-2 or TRBV6-3 to TRBJ2-4; possibly TRBD2 for D (6 bases). Looked up from germline, CDR1 is MNHEY and CDR2 is SVGEGT. The CDR3 is 19 residues long. V lost 2 bases to trimming and J lost 0 bases, with 20 bases between them. The CDR3 loop reads CASSYKGREGLRAKNIQYF. The CDR3 DNA sequence: TGTGCCAGCAGTTACAAAGGCAGGGAAGGACTAAGAGCCAAAAACATTCAGTACTTC.

This clonotype appeared many times. The gene calls are TRBV29-1 and TRBJ2-5; D unclear. The V gene's germline CDR1 is SQVTM and CDR2 ANQGSEA. Trimming pared 4 bases from V and 5 bases from J, leaving 5 bases between. CDR3 length: 10 amino acids. The chain's CDR3 is CSVVEETQYF. The DNA for the CDR3 is TGCAGCGTTGTCGAGGAGACCCAGTACTTC.

This clonotype was observed at least ten times. V and J are TRBV29-1 and TRBJ1-5; 7 nucleotides match TRBD1. This CDR3 spans 13 amino acids. Germline V lookup: CDR1 SQVTM, CDR2 ANQGSEA. The junction had 7 bases not matched to a gene; V was cut back by 6 bases and J by 5 bases. The CDR3 DNA reads TGCAGCGTCCTCACAGGGGCTTATCAGCCCCAGCATTTT. It specifies CSVLTGAYQPQHF.

This clonotype was detected many times. The genes are TRBV5-1 and TRBJ2-5; D is ambiguous. Trimming took 0 bases from V and 2 from J, leaving 5 bases between them. This CDR3 comprises 13 residues. Germline loops: CDR1 SGHRS, CDR2 YFSETQ. CDR3 in DNA: TGCGCCAGCAGCTTGGGCGGACAAGAGACCCAGTACTTC. Translation: CASSLGGQETQYF.

In its sample, this clonotype was seen many times. The chain couples TRBV7-2 to TRBJ2-5, with D possibly being TRBD2 (5 bases). This CDR3 region has 14 residues. Germline CDR1 is SGHTA and CDR2 is FQGNSA. Trimming left V 1 base short and J 4 bases short, with 10 bases between. The CDR3 nucleotides read TGTGCCAGCAGCTTAGAGGCTAGCATAGAGACCCAGTACTTC. This encodes CASSLEASIETQYF. The full variable domain, in which reference TRBV7-2 and TRBJ2-5 provide the parts outside the CDR3, is GAGVSQSPSNKVTEKGKDVELRCDPISGHTALYWYRQSLGQGLEFLIYFQGNSAPDKSGLPSDRFSAERTGGSVSTLTIQRTQQEDSAVYLCASSLEASIETQYFGPGTRLLVL.